The subject of this entry is one T cell receptor (beta chain). The target antigen is unknown. J gave up 6 bases and V 0 bases, and 7 bases lay outside the gene matches. Germline-derived CDR1 and CDR2 are LGHNA and YNFKEQ. This CDR3 spans 16 amino acids. The sample is drawn from a study of CD8 T cells in ankylosing spondylitis. TCRdb re-called the 5' RACE reads with MiXCR, one entry per CDR3 protein. The sample contains about 510,000 distinct CDR3 sequences, about 5.4% of which appear only once. Study-wide findings and caveats: Significantly higher representation of disease-linked clones was reported for matched ankylosing spondylitis synovial fluid. Ankylosing spondylitis blood appeared to be characterized by a TCR beta motif of eight highly homologous variants. CD8+ cells made up the disease-linked clones, which were relatively rare in peripheral blood.

Sample: blood, either unsorted or a sorted T cell fraction (not recorded which). The receptor was derived from a male donor with ankylosing spondylitis. The V gene is TRBV4-2, the J gene TRBJ2-3; TRBD2 matches 9 bases. The CDR3 DNA is TGTGCCAGCAGCCAAGAAGGCGGGGGGGCCGGGGATACGCAGTATTTT. Translated, it gives CASSQEGGGAGDTQYF.